This T cell receptor beta chain was documented in a study of GPR56 and killer-like receptors on CD4 memory cells (dated by TCRdb to about 2019). The study in broad terms: According to the study's proposal, human CD4+ memory T-cell differentiation and cytokine production potential are marked by the progressive acquisition of KLRB1, KLRG1, GPR56 and then KLRF1. The study described its healthy blood donors as age-matched to the liver disease patients, who had a median age of 68 years.

The sequencing machine was an Illumina HiSeq 2500. The recombined TCRbeta locus was amplified by a previously published PCR protocol to build sequencing libraries. The study's processing was this. Any read whose average quality score fell below 30 was discarded, and IMSEQ was used to process the reads that remained. Each clonotype was defined by Vbeta gene, Jbeta gene and CDR3 amino acid sequence. The Morisita-Horn index, computed on the top 100 expanded clones, was used to measure repertoire overlap between populations. Renyi diversity profiles, calculated on the top 100 expanded clones, were used to assess clonal diversity. After reprocessing by TCRdb, each CDR3 protein sequence is one entry, and no DNA is given. TCRdb's processing, not the authors', yielded these V and J calls. This sample's table carries 2,000 to 2,500 distinct CDR3 sequences. The biggest ten clones account for about 3.8% of the sample.

Five KLR/GPR56-defined CD4+ populations were enriched by fluorescence-activated cell sorting before TCRbeta sequencing. TCRbeta repertoires of five CD4+ T-cell subsets defined by KLRB1, KLRG1, GPR56 and KLRF1 expression were sequenced to test a linear memory differentiation pathway. TCR-sequenced cells came from peripheral blood of healthy control individuals, reported as five donors in the TCRbeta analysis figure. Heparinized peripheral blood was collected, and every sample was processed within one hour of being retrieved. Blood was diluted 1:2 in PBS, and peripheral blood mononuclear cells were then isolated from the diluted blood at room temperature by Biocoll density gradient centrifugation. Before flow sorting, CD4+ T cells were magnetically enriched from freshly isolated PBMCs using anti-CD4 MicroBeads. A BD FACSAria II was used to sort CD4+ T cells enriched from PBMCs of healthy donors according to marker expression. For surface staining, the researchers used Miltenyi Biotec antibodies: anti-KLRB1 clone 191B8, anti-KLRF1 clone 4A4.D10 and anti-KLRG1 clone REA261.

Its CDR3 holds 15 amino acids, cysteine through phenylalanine. Only the protein is on record. CDR1 and CDR2 are read off the germline V gene as LGHNA and YNFKEQ. With regard to this clonotype: Its antigen specificity is not known.

Broader findings and caveats from the paper: Rather than covering full repertoires, the diversity and similarity analyses were limited to the 100 most expanded clones in each population. Clones dominating late populations 4 and 5 were also found in early populations 1 and 2, and this finding was taken by the authors as evidence for linear differentiation. Low clonal frequency was observed in the marker-negative population, and a progressive increase in clonal frequency, with a corresponding decrease in TCRbeta diversity, was observed along the proposed pathway. Overlap of TCR repertoires was especially pronounced between late populations 4 and 5, and partly extended to population 3.

This sequence uses TRBV4-2 and TRBJ1-2. Sequenced: memory CD4+ T cells from blood. The sequence derives from a human donor in good health. The CDR3 reads as follows: CASSQVPGTWSGYTF.